Listed below are T cell receptor beta chains from one sample, sequenced in a study of T cell changes during pregnancy in multiple sclerosis. Clones were read by immunoSEQ multiplex PCR, and TCRdb kept only the in-frame ones, dropping some. This sample has about 84,000 clones; 94% occur once, and the top ten carry about 1%. The starting material was peripheral blood, obtained in the second trimester of pregnancy. The source is a female donor in good health, enrolled as a control in a pregnancy study. Each CDR3 is given with its conserved first and last residue. The D gene is left open where the match is weak. The listing skips clone size in some rows; elsewhere it reads once, few, many or a size class.

d_gene: -; abundance: -; v_gene: TRBV25-1; j_gene: TRBJ2-5; CDR3nt: TGTGCCAGAGGCCCCCTTGACAGAAGCCAAGAGACCCAGTACTTC; CDR3aa: CARGPLDRSQETQYF
d_gene: TRBD1; abundance: -; v_gene: TRBV2; j_gene: TRBJ1-1; CDR3nt: TGTGCCAGCAGACTGGGGACAGTTGAAGCTTTCTTT; CDR3aa: CASRLGTVEAFF
d_gene: -; abundance: -; v_gene: TRBV2; j_gene: TRBJ1-3; CDR3nt: TGTGCCAGCAGTGAAAGGAGATTCGGTGGAAACACCATATATTTT; CDR3aa: CASSERRFGGNTIYF
d_gene: -; abundance: -; v_gene: TRBV5-1; j_gene: TRBJ2-1; CDR3nt: TGCGCCAGCAGCTTGGATAACTCCTACAATGAGCAGTTCTTC; CDR3aa: CASSLDNSYNEQFF
d_gene: TRBD2; abundance: once; v_gene: TRBV29-1; j_gene: TRBJ2-3; CDR3nt: TGCAGCGTTGAAGGGTCGGCTAGCGGGAGCACAGATACGCAGTATTTT; CDR3aa: CSVEGSASGSTDTQYF
d_gene: -; abundance: once; v_gene: TRBV6-5; j_gene: TRBJ1-4; CDR3nt: TGTGCCAGCAGTGGAGGGAGTAGTGGAGAAAAACTGTTTTTT; CDR3aa: CASSGGSSGEKLFF
d_gene: TRBD1; abundance: once; v_gene: TRBV19; j_gene: TRBJ2-3; CDR3nt: TGTGCCAGTATGGACAGGGGAAGTATGGATACGCAGTATTTT; CDR3aa: CASMDRGSMDTQYF
d_gene: -; abundance: -; v_gene: TRBV19; j_gene: TRBJ2-2; CDR3nt: TGTGCCAGTACTCCTTCGGTCGGGAACACCGGGGAGCTGTTTTTT; CDR3aa: CASTPSVGNTGELFF
d_gene: TRBD2; abundance: -; v_gene: TRBV27; j_gene: TRBJ2-2; CDR3nt: TGTGCCAGCAGTTTCCGGGGCCGCGTTTACGGCGGGAGAGGTACCGGGGAGCTGTTTTTT; CDR3aa: CASSFRGRVYGGRGTGELFF
d_gene: TRBD2; abundance: -; v_gene: TRBV19; j_gene: TRBJ2-7; CDR3nt: TGTGCCAGTAGTGGGGTCGGGACTAGGGCCTACGAGCAGTACTTC; CDR3aa: CASSGVGTRAYEQYF
d_gene: -; abundance: -; v_gene: TRBV7-9; j_gene: TRBJ2-1; CDR3nt: TGTGCCAGCAGCCTAACTACGCGCGAGCAGTTCTTC; CDR3aa: CASSLTTREQFF
d_gene: TRBD1; abundance: -; v_gene: TRBV27; j_gene: TRBJ1-1; CDR3nt: TGTGCCAGCAGTCCCGAACAGGGGGCGTACACTGAAGCTTTCTTT; CDR3aa: CASSPEQGAYTEAFF
d_gene: TRBD2; abundance: -; v_gene: TRBV6-1; j_gene: TRBJ2-2; CDR3nt: TGTGCCAGCAGAGACCCGGGACTAGCGGTAGGGGAGCTGTTTTTT; CDR3aa: CASRDPGLAVGELFF
d_gene: TRBD1; abundance: -; v_gene: TRBV19; j_gene: TRBJ1-5; CDR3nt: TGTGCCAGTAGTATCAGGGGGCGAAACCAGCCCCAGCATTTT; CDR3aa: CASSIRGRNQPQHF
d_gene: TRBD2; abundance: -; v_gene: TRBV29-1; j_gene: TRBJ2-3; CDR3nt: TGCAGCGTTGAAGGCTCGGGGAGGGGACTTTTAACAGATACGCAGTATTTT; CDR3aa: CSVEGSGRGLLTDTQYF
d_gene: TRBD2; abundance: once; v_gene: TRBV6-6; j_gene: TRBJ2-1; CDR3nt: TGTGCCAGCTCTTGGGGAGGGATCCACAATGAGCAGTTCTTC; CDR3aa: CASSWGGIHNEQFF
d_gene: -; abundance: -; v_gene: TRBV29-1; j_gene: TRBJ2-3; CDR3nt: TGCAGCGTTGAGAAGGGGACAGATACGCAGTATTTT; CDR3aa: CSVEKGTDTQYF